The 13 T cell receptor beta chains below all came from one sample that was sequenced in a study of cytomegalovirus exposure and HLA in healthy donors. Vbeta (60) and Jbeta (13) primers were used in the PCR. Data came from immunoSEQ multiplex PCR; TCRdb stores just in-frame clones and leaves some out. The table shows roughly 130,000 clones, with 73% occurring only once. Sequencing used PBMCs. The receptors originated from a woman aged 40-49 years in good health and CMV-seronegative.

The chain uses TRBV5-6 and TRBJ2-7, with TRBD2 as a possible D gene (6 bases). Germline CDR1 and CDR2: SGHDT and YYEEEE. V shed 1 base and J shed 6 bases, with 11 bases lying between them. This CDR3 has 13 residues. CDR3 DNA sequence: TGTGCCAGCAGCTTGCCGCTGGGGGGCGAGCAGTACTTC. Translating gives CASSLPLGGEQYF.

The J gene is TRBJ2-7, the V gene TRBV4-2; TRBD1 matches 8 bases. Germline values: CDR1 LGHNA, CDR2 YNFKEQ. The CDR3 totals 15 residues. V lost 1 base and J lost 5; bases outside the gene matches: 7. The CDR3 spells CASSQVATGDHEQYF. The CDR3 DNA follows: TGTGCCAGCAGCCAAGTAGCGACAGGGGACCACGAGCAGTACTTC.

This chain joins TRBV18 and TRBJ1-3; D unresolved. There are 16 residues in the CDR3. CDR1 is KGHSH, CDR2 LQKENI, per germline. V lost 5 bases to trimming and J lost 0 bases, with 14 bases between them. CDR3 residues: CASSATGESSGNTIYF. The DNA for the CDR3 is TGTGCCAGCTCAGCAACGGGAGAGAGCTCTGGAAACACCATATATTTT.

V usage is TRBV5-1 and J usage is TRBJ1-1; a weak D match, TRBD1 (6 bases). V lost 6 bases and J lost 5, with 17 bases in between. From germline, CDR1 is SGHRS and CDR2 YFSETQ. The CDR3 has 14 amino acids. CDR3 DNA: TGCGCCAGCACCTCAGGGGCCCAGAGGACTGAAGCTTTCTTT. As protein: CASTSGAQRTEAFF.

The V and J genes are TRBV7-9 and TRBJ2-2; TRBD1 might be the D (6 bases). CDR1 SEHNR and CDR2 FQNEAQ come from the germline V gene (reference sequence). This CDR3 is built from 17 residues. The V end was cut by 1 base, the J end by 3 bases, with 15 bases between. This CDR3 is CASSLVETGWDTGELFF. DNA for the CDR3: TGTGCCAGCAGCTTAGTAGAAACAGGGTGGGACACCGGGGAGCTGTTTTTT.

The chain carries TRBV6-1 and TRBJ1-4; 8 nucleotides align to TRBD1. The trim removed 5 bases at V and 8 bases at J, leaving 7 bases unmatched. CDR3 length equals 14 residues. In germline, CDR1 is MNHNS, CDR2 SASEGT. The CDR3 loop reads CASSKQGVREKLFF. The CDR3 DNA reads TGTGCCAGCAGTAAACAGGGGGTGAGGGAAAAACTGTTTTTT.

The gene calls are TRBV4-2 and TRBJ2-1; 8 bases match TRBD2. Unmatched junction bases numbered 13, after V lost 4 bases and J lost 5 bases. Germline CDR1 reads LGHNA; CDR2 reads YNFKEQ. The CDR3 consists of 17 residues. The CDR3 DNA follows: TGTGCCAGCAGCCGCCGTTCCACTAGCGGTGCACACAATGAGCAGTTCTTC. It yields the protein CASSRRSTSGAHNEQFF.

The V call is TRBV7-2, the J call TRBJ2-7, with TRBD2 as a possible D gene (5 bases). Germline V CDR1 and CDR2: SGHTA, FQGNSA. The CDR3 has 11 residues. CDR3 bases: TGTTCCCTAGGACTGCCTTCCGAGCAGTACTTC. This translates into CSLGLPSEQYF.

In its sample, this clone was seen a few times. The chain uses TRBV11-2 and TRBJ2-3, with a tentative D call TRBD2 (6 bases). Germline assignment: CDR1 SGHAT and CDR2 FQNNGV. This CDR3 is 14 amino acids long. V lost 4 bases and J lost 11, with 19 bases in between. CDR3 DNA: TGTGCCAGCAGCTCGGGAGTGGCGGGGCGGGGGCAGTATTTT. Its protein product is CASSSGVAGRGQYF.

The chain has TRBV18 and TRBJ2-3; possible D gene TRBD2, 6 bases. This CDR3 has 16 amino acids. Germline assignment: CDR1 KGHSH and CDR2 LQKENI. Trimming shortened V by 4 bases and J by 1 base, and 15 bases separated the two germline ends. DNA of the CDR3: TGTGCCAGCTCACGGGGGGACCTCTTGGGCACAGATACGCAGTATTTT. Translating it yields CASSRGDLLGTDTQYF.

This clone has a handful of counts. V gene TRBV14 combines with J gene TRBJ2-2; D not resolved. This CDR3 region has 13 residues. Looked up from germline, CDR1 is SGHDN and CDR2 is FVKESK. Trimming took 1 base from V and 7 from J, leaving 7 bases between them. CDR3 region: CASSQAVYGELFF. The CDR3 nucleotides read TGTGCCAGCAGCCAAGCCGTGTACGGGGAGCTGTTTTTT.

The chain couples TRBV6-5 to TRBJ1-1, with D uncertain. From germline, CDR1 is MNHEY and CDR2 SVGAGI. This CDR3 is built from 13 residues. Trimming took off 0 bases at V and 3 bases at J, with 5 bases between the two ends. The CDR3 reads CASSYSRDTEAFF. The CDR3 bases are TGTGCCAGCAGTTACTCGAGAGACACTGAAGCTTTCTTT.

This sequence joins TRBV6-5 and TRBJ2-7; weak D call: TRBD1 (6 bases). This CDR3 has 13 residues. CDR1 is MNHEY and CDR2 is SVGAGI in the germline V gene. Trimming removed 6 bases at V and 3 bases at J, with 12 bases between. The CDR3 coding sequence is TGTGCCAGCAGCTTGACAGGTCTCTACGAGCAGTACGTC. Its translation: CASSLTGLYEQYV.